This T cell receptor beta chain was identified during a study of CD8 T cells in Susac syndrome. Study-wide results and caveats: As the study acknowledged, the number of individuals in its TCR sequencing and HLA analysis was relatively small.

To note about this clonotype: The antigen remains undetermined.

CD8+ and CD4+ T cells circulating in blood were sequenced for TCR beta. FACS enriched CD8+ TEMRA cells, while bulk CD8+ and CD4+ were negatively isolated. RNA totalling roughly 0.5 to 1 ug underwent reverse transcription with random hexamers. Amplification of TCR beta CDR3 used immunoSEQ multiplex PCR across 54 Vbeta and 13 Jbeta. A single record per CDR3 protein comes from TCRdb applying MiXCR to the immunoSEQ multiplex PCR reads. In the table there are around 140,000 distinct CDR3 sequences, roughly 80% of which are singletons. The sequence was obtained from a human donor with multiple sclerosis. Sequencing was carried out using CD8+ T cells from PBMCs.

CDR3 DNA: TGTGCCAGCAGCTTGCCGGGACTAGCATCCGAGCAGTTCTTC. Its protein product is CASSLPGLASEQFF. This chain links TRBV9 with TRBJ2-1, with 9 bases aligning to TRBD2. Trimming at V came to 4 bases and at J to 10 bases, leaving 9 bases not matched to a gene. This CDR3 comprises 14 residues. Germline V gives CDR1 SGDLS, CDR2 YYNGEE. The full variable domain, completed using reference TRBV9 and TRBJ2-1, is DSGVTQTPKHLITATGQRVTLRCSPRSGDLSVYWYQQSLDQGLQFLIQYYNGEERAKGNILERFSAQQFPDLHSELNLSSLELGDSALYFCASSLPGLASEQFFGPGTRLTVL.